These 12 T cell receptor beta chains originate from one sample sequenced in a study of cytomegalovirus exposure and HLA in healthy donors. 60 Vbeta and 13 Jbeta primers were used in PCR. Repertoires were generated with immunoSEQ multiplex PCR, while TCRdb's copy carries only in-frame clones and drops some. The profile shows more than 100,000 clones, just under 80% of them singletons. The material sequenced was PBMCs. These receptors came from a woman under 30 in good health and CMV-seronegative.

The V and J genes are TRBV7-9 and TRBJ2-1; D is ambiguous. CDR3 length equals 14 residues. Germline-derived CDR1 and CDR2 are SEHNR and FQNEAQ (reference sequence). Trimming took 5 bases from V and 8 from J, leaving 16 bases between them. Written as DNA, the CDR3 is TGTGCCAGCAGCCGAGCGCCACCTCCGGATGAGCAGTTCTTC. It translates to CASSRAPPPDEQFF.

The chain employs TRBV18 and TRBJ2-7; weak D call: TRBD1 (5 bases). V shed 6 bases and J shed 4 bases, with 16 bases lying between them. Germline assignment: CDR1 KGHSH and CDR2 LQKENI. The CDR3 consists of 14 residues. The CDR3 DNA reads as TGTGCCAGCTCGGAAGGGCAGGGTGTGTACGAGCAGTACTTC. Encoded protein: CASSEGQGVYEQYF.

In its sample, this clone was seen once. The gene calls are TRBV6-1 and TRBJ2-2, with D perhaps matching TRBD1 (5 bases). Trimming cost V 4 bases and J 6 bases, with 9 bases left between them. Germline CDR1 and CDR2: MNHNS and SASEGT. The CDR3 is 13 amino acids. CDR3 sequence: CASSALQAGELFF. Written as DNA, the CDR3 is TGTGCCAGCAGTGCCCTACAGGCCGGGGAGCTGTTTTTT.

CDR3 DNA sequence: TGCAGCGTTGGCTGGACTAGCGGTTTCACAGATACGCAGTATTTT. It yields the protein CSVGWTSGFTDTQYF. The chain employs TRBV29-1 and TRBJ2-3; 10 bases agree with TRBD2. CDR3 size: 15 residues. From germline, CDR1 is SQVTM and CDR2 ANQGSEA. V lost 4 bases and J lost 2; bases outside the gene matches: 6.

In DNA form, the CDR3 reads TGTGCCACCAGCAGAGATAAGAACGGGAACTACGAGCAGTACTTC. This codes for CATSRDKNGNYEQYF. This sequence joins TRBV15 and TRBJ2-7, with a possible D match to TRBD2 (5 bases). CDR3 length: 15 residues. The V end lost 0 bases, the J end lost 3 bases, and 12 bases lay between the germline ends. The germline CDR1 and CDR2 sequences are LNHNV and YYDKDF (reference sequence).

The table lists this clone with a count of one. The V call is TRBV29-1, the J call TRBJ2-1; TRBD2 matches 12 bases. V trimming: 1 base; J trimming: 8 bases; junction bases outside the gene matches: 6. This CDR3 comprises 15 residues. CDR1 SQVTM and CDR2 ANQGSEA come from the germline V gene. CDR3 in DNA: TGCAGCGTTGAAGGTCTAGCGGGAGGGCCGCATGAGCAGTTCTTC. The encoded protein is CSVEGLAGGPHEQFF.

The chain is built from TRBV7-8 and TRBJ1-2, with 7 bases fitting TRBD1. The junction had 9 bases not matched to a gene; V was cut back by 6 bases and J by 5 bases. The CDR3 runs 14 residues. CDR1 is SGHVS and CDR2 is FQNEAQ in the germline V gene. The CDR3 loop reads CASRAGTAQYGYTF. The DNA for the CDR3 is TGTGCCAGCAGAGCCGGGACAGCTCAGTATGGCTACACCTTC.

CDR3 amino acids: CASSLEGLPDNEQFF. CDR3 nucleotide sequence: TGTGCCAGCAGCTTAGAGGGACTACCTGATAATGAGCAGTTCTTC. V and J are TRBV7-8 and TRBJ2-1; TRBD2 aligns across 7 bases. CDR3 length: 15 residues. V lost 1 base and J lost 7; bases outside the gene matches: 7. Germline V gives CDR1 SGHVS, CDR2 FQNEAQ.

This chain connects TRBV11-2 to TRBJ1-3; 10 nucleotides align to TRBD1. Trimming at V came to 4 bases and at J to 4 bases, leaving 7 bases not matched to a gene. From germline, CDR1 is SGHAT and CDR2 FQNNGV. The CDR3 length is 16 residues. Written as DNA, the CDR3 is TGTGCCAGCAGCTACTCCGGGACAGGGGCAGGAAACACCATATATTTT. The encoded protein is CASSYSGTGAGNTIYF.

The chain has TRBV7-7 and TRBJ2-5; no definite D call. CDR1 and CDR2 from the germline V gene are SSHAT and FNYEAQ (reference sequence). This CDR3 contains 13 residues. V lost 1 base and J lost 5, with 8 bases in between. The CDR3: CASSLGTRETQYF. Written as DNA, the CDR3 is TGTGCCAGCAGCTTAGGTACGCGGGAGACCCAGTACTTC.

The genes are TRBV19 and TRBJ2-5, with TRBD2 matching 9 bases. V lost 4 bases, J lost 9 bases, and 9 bases stayed unmatched. The CDR3 contains 14 residues. Germline V CDR1 and CDR2: LNHDA, SQIVND (reference sequence). The CDR3 is CASSTNSGGWAQYF. The CDR3 nucleotides are TGTGCCAGTAGTACAAATAGCGGGGGCTGGGCCCAGTACTTC.

The CDR3 region has the DNA TGTGCCAGCAGCGACCTAGGGGTGACGGGTCGGAATGAGCAGTTCTTC. As protein: CASSDLGVTGRNEQFF. This sequence joins TRBV4-2 and TRBJ2-1; D might be TRBD1 (5 bases). This CDR3 region has 16 residues. The ends were cut back, 5 bases at V and 7 bases at J, with 21 bases in the middle. Germline V gene sequence: CDR1 LGHNA, CDR2 YNFKEQ.